The source of this T cell receptor beta chain is a study of T cell responses to AZD1222 COVID-19 vaccine. About the research overall: The analysis combined second doses at about 4 or about 12 weeks.

The V and J ends lost 3 bases and 7 bases respectively, with 13 bases between them. In germline, CDR1 is SGHTA, CDR2 FQGNSA. The CDR3 is 14 amino acids. Sequenced by immunoSEQ multiplex PCR; TCRdb stores in-frame clones only, minus some. This table has under 300,000 clones, roughly 93% appearing once. This receptor was obtained from an adult in good health. This specimen consisted of peripheral blood, obtained on day 0 of AZD1222 vaccination. The chain links TRBV7-2 to TRBJ1-5; a weak D match, TRBD1 (5 bases). The chain's CDR3 is CASSFIGGAQPQHF. The DNA of the CDR3 is TGTGCCAGCAGCTTCATCGGTGGGGCCCAGCCCCAGCATTTT.